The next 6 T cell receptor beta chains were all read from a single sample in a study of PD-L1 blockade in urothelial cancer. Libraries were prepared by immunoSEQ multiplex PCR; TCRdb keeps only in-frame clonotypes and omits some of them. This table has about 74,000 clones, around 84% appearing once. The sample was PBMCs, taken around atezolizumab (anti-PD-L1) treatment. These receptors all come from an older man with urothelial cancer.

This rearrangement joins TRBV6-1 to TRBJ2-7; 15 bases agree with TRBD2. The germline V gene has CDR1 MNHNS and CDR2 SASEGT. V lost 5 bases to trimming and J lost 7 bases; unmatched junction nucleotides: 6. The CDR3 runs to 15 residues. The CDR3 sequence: CASSRTSGRAKEQYF. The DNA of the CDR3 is TGTGCCAGCAGTCGGACTAGCGGGAGGGCAAAAGAGCAGTACTTC.

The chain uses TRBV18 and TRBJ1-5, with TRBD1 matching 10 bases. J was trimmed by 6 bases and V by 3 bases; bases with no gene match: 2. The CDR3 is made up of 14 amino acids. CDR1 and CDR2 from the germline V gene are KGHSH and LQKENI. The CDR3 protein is CASSPGQGGQPQHF. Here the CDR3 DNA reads TGTGCCAGCTCACCCGGACAGGGGGGTCAGCCCCAGCATTTT.

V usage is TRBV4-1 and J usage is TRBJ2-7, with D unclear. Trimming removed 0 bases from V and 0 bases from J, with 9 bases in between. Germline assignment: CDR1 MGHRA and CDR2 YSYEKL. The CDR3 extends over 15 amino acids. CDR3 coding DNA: TGCGCCAGCAGCCAAGAATGGTCGAGCTCCTACGAGCAGTACTTC. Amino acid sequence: CASSQEWSSSYEQYF.

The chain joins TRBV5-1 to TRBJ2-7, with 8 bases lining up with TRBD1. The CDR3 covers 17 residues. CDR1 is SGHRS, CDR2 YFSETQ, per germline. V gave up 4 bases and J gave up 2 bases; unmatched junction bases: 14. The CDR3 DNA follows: TGCGCCAGCAGCCATTACCCCGACAGGGGCAACACCTACGAGCAGTACTTC. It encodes CASSHYPDRGNTYEQYF.

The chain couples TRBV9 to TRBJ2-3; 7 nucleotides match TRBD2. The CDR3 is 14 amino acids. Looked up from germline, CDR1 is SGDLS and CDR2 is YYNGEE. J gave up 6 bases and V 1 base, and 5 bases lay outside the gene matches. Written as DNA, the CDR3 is TGTGCCAGCAGCGTAAGCGGGGCCCTGGATACGCAGTATTTT. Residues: CASSVSGALDTQYF.

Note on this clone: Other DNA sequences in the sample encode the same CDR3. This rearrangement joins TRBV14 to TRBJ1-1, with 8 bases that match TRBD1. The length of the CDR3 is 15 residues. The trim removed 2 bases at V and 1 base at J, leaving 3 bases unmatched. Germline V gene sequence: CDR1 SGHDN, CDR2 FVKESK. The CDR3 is CASSQRTGRNTEAFF. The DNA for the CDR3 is TGTGCCAGCAGCCAACGGACAGGGAGGAACACTGAAGCTTTCTTT.